The 14 T cell receptor beta chains in this list originate from one sample, sequenced in a study of blood T cell repertoires in COVID-19. Produced via immunoSEQ multiplex PCR; TCRdb's table is partial and in-frame only. Counted here are tens of thousands of clones, roughly 76% occurring once; the ten biggest clones make up about 17%. The sample was peripheral blood. These receptors were collected from an elderly woman with active or convalescent COVID-19.

The V and J genes are TRBV6-6 and TRBJ2-5, with TRBD2 matching 11 bases. Losses at the gene ends were 3 bases for V and 5 bases for J; bases not matched to a gene: 2. In germline, CDR1 is MNHNY, CDR2 SVGAGI (reference sequence). The CDR3 is 14 amino acids. CDR3 in amino acids: CASSYGTSGETQYF. CDR3 sequence (DNA): TGTGCCAGCAGTTATGGGACTAGCGGTGAGACCCAGTACTTC.

This chain connects TRBV4-1 to TRBJ2-3, with D possibly matching TRBD2 (5 bases). CDR1 MGHRA and CDR2 YSYEKL come from the germline V gene. V dropped 4 bases and J dropped 6 bases, with 14 bases sitting between them. This CDR3 comprises 14 residues. The chain's CDR3 is CASSRPTSGDTQYF. As DNA, the CDR3 is TGCGCCAGCAGCCGCCCGACCTCGGGGGATACGCAGTATTTT.

Details on this clone: Its ends do not fully match the called genes, so a read error is possible. The chain recombines TRBV27 with TRBJ1-2; possible D gene TRBD1, 6 bases. The V gene's germline CDR1 is MNHEY and CDR2 SMNVEV (reference sequence). This CDR3 comprises 14 residues. CDR3 nucleotide sequence: TGTGCCAGCAGTCTATCGGGGGCGCTTAAGGGCTACACCTTC. Protein sequence: CASSLSGALKGYTF.

This clone was seen a handful of times. The chain carries TRBV7-9 and TRBJ1-5; perhaps TRBD1 as D (6 bases). Trimming stripped 3 bases from V and 6 bases from J, with 6 bases between. CDR1 and CDR2 (germline): SEHNR, FQNEAQ (reference sequence). This CDR3 is 12 amino acids long. In DNA, the CDR3 is TGTGCCAGCAGCTTGGGGGCTCAGCCCCAGCATTTT. This gives the protein CASSLGAQPQHF.

The chain uses TRBV11-2 and TRBJ1-1; no reliable D call. Germline CDR1 SGHAT, CDR2 FQNNGV. V shed 0 bases and J shed 1 base, with 9 bases lying between them. This CDR3 has 15 residues. CDR3 in amino acids: CASSLDRRGNTEAFF. DNA for the CDR3: TGTGCCAGCAGCTTAGATCGGCGAGGGAACACTGAAGCTTTCTTT. Filled out from reference TRBV11-2 and TRBJ1-1, the complete variable domain reads EAGVAQSPRYKIIEKRQSVAFWCNPISGHATLYWYQQILGQGPKLLIQFQNNGVVDDSQLPKDRFSAERLKGVDSTLKIQPAKLEDSAVYLCASSLDRRGNTEAFFGQGTRLTVV.

The chain couples TRBV6-5 to TRBJ1-1; D perhaps matches TRBD1 (6 bases). Germline V gene data show CDR1 as MNHEY and CDR2 as SVGAGI. The CDR3 covers 15 residues. V was cut by 6 bases and J by 4 bases, with 18 bases left in between. The CDR3 DNA follows: TGTGCCAGCAGCTACCGACAGGTCAGGGGCACTGAAGCTTTCTTT. It encodes CASSYRQVRGTEAFF.

The chain uses TRBV10-3 and TRBJ2-7; TRBD2 is a possible D gene (5 bases). V lost 1 base and J 7 bases, leaving 11 bases between the germline ends. CDR1 is ENHRY and CDR2 is SYGVKD in the germline V gene. The CDR3 extends over 13 amino acids. Here the CDR3 reads CAISEYERGEQYF. The CDR3 DNA sequence: TGTGCCATCAGTGAGTATGAGAGAGGGGAGCAGTACTTC.

The V gene is TRBV5-4, the J gene TRBJ2-2, with 9 bases aligning to TRBD2. J lost 8 bases, V lost 4 bases, and 9 bases had no gene match. The germline gives CDR1 SGHNT, CDR2 YYREEE (reference sequence). The CDR3 covers 15 residues. This CDR3 is CASSLLAGTGGELFF. CDR3 in DNA: TGTGCCAGCAGCCTACTAGCGGGTACAGGGGGGGAGCTGTTTTTT.

This sequence joins TRBV10-3 and TRBJ2-7, with TRBD1 as a possible D gene (5 bases). In germline, CDR1 is ENHRY, CDR2 SYGVKD. The CDR3 extends over 13 amino acids. V was clipped by 8 bases and J by 3 bases, with 14 bases between them. The CDR3 DNA is TGTGCCATCGGAGCCCCGACAGACTACGAGCAGTACTTC. Its protein product is CAIGAPTDYEQYF.

This clone was detected only a few times. The chain is built from TRBV4-1 and TRBJ1-1; no clear D. Trimming took off 0 bases at V and 1 base at J, with 21 bases between the two ends. The CDR3 extends over 19 amino acids. Germline V gene lookup returns CDR1 MGHRA and CDR2 YSYEKL. CDR3 residues: CASSQDEGVGFRSNTEAFF. The CDR3 coding sequence is TGCGCCAGCAGCCAAGATGAGGGAGTGGGTTTCCGGTCGAACACTGAAGCTTTCTTT.

The chain combines TRBV21-1 with TRBJ1-2. TRBV21-1 represents a pseudogene. The CDR3 has 15 residues. The CDR3: CASRPVRGRNYGYTF. The CDR3 DNA follows: TGTGCCAGCAGGCCAGTTCGGGGTCGGAACTATGGCTACACCTTC.

In this sample, this clone turned up a few times. The chain is built from TRBV15 and TRBJ2-7, with 9 nucleotides matching TRBD2. CDR3 size: 15 residues. Germline V lookup: CDR1 LNHNV, CDR2 YYDKDF (reference sequence). V lost 3 bases and J lost 0; bases outside the gene matches: 3. In nucleotides, the CDR3 is TGTGCCACCAGCAGGAATAGCGGGAGCTCCTACGAGCAGTACTTC. Amino acids: CATSRNSGSSYEQYF.

The genes are TRBV27 and TRBJ2-1; no clear D. This CDR3 spans 14 amino acids. Germline V CDR1 and CDR2: MNHEY, SMNVEV (reference sequence). The V gene lost 0 bases and the J gene lost 8 bases, with 11 bases spanning the gap. The CDR3 loop is CASSLSFAGYEQFF. CDR3 nucleotides: TGTGCCAGCAGTTTATCGTTTGCTGGCTATGAGCAGTTCTTC.

The chain has TRBV19 and TRBJ2-3; 7 bases fit TRBD1. The CDR3 consists of 15 residues. CDR1 and CDR2 (germline): LNHDA, SQIVND (reference sequence). J gave up 2 bases and V 6 bases, and 8 bases lay outside the gene matches. The CDR3 nucleotides are TGTGCCAGTAGAAGAATCGGACAGGTCACAGATACGCAGTATTTT. Amino acids: CASRRIGQVTDTQYF.